This is a list of T cell receptor beta chains from one sample in a study of T cell responses to AZD1222 COVID-19 vaccine. The protocol was immunoSEQ multiplex PCR, while the TCRdb copy is restricted to in-frame clones and leaves out a portion. This table holds fewer than 150,000 clones, about 94% found once. Sequenced here: peripheral blood, sampled on day 0 of AZD1222 vaccination. The receptors here all came from an adult in good health. The CDR3 runs from the conserved cysteine through the conserved F or W. The D gene is left open where the match is weak. The size entry is marked missing in some rows and otherwise reads once, few, many or a size class.

.,TRBV7-3,TRBJ1-6,.,TGTGCCAGCAGCTTAAATGCGGGTTATTCACCCCTCCACTTT,CASSLNAGYSPLHF
.,TRBV6-5,TRBJ1-1,.,TGTGCCAGCAGTTACTCTAGAGACCTGAACACTGAAGCTTTCTTT,CASSYSRDLNTEAFF
.,TRBV7-6,TRBJ1-2,.,TGTGCCAGCAGCGCTGGCACAGCTGAAGCTAACTATGGCTACACCTTC,CASSAGTAEANYGYTF
once,TRBV7-9,TRBJ1-3,.,TGTGCCAGCAGCTTAGGGGAGGGGTCGAGGCCTGGAAACACCATATATTTT,CASSLGEGSRPGNTIYF
.,TRBV11-2,TRBJ1-1,.,TGTGCCAGCAGCTTAGATTGGGCCTCGGCTGAAGCTTTCTTT,CASSLDWASAEAFF
once,TRBV7-2,TRBJ2-3,.,TGTGCCAGCAGTTCTAGCGTTACGCAGTATTTT,CASSSSVTQYF
.,TRBV4-1,TRBJ1-1,.,TGCGCCAGCAGCCCCCAAGGCGTTGAAGCTTTCTTT,CASSPQGVEAFF
.,TRBV18,TRBJ1-1,.,TGTGCCAGCTCACCTACAGGTTCTCGCACTGAAGCTTTCTTT,CASSPTGSRTEAFF
.,TRBV5-1,TRBJ2-1,.,TGCGCCAGCAGCTTCGCAGAAACCTCCTACAATGAGCAGTTCTTC,CASSFAETSYNEQFF
.,TRBV7-3,TRBJ2-1,TRBD2,TGTGCCAGCAGCTTAGGACTAGCAGGTAGTGAGCAGTTCTTC,CASSLGLAGSEQFF
.,TRBV6-2/TRBV6-3,TRBJ1-1,.,TGTGCCAGCAGTTACACAAGGATCACTGAAGCTTTCTTT,CASSYTRITEAFF
.,TRBV5-6,TRBJ2-1,.,TGTGCCAGCAGCTTCGGGCGTGGTGAGCAGTTCTTC,CASSFGRGEQFF
.,TRBV6-1,TRBJ1-4,TRBD1,TGTGCCAGCAGTGACCCAGGGGGAAGTCAGGAAAAACTGTTTTTT,CASSDPGGSQEKLFF
.,TRBV11-2,TRBJ1-4,.,TGTGCCAGCAGCCCCGACCCGCCGGGGGAAAAACTGTTTTTT,CASSPDPPGEKLFF
.,TRBV6-5,TRBJ2-2,.,TGTGCCAGCAGGACGGGGAGAGGAAACACCGGGGAGCTGTTTTTT,CASRTGRGNTGELFF
few,TRBV7-2,TRBJ1-1,.,TGTGCCAGCAGCGAGGACAGGAACACTGAAGCTTTCTTT,CASSEDRNTEAFF
.,TRBV27,TRBJ2-7,TRBD1,TGTGCCAGCTTTCGCGGGCCCGGGACAGGGTCCTACGAGCAGTACTTC,CASFRGPGTGSYEQYF
.,TRBV5-4,TRBJ2-1,TRBD1,TGTGCCAGCAGCTTGGACAGGGGGGTTTACAATGAGCAGTTCTTC,CASSLDRGVYNEQFF
.,TRBV29-1,TRBJ1-2,.,TGCAGCGTTGATATTAAACAGTTAGGTGGTACAGACTATGGCTACACCTTC,CSVDIKQLGGTDYGYTF
.,TRBV13,TRBJ2-5,.,TGTGCCAGCAGTGAGGAAAAAGAGACCCAGTACTTC,CASSEEKETQYF
.,TRBV25-1,TRBJ1-1,.,TGTGCCAGCAGTGACGGGGCGGTGAACACTGAAGCTTTCTTT,CASSDGAVNTEAFF
.,TRBV11-2,TRBJ2-1,.,TGTGCCAGCAGCTTAGGGGGCCCGAATGAGCAGTTCTTC,CASSLGGPNEQFF
.,TRBV6-5,TRBJ2-1,TRBD1,TGTGCCAGCAGTAGGGACAGGGGGGGGAATGAGCAGTTCTTC,CASSRDRGGNEQFF
.,TRBV6-2/TRBV6-3,TRBJ2-7,TRBD2,TGTGCCAGCAGGCCTAGCGGTTCCTCCTACGAGCAGTACTTC,CASRPSGSSYEQYF
.,TRBV18,TRBJ1-2,TRBD1,TGTGCCAGCTCACCAGCGGAGGGGGCCGTTCCTAACTATGGCTACACCTTC,CASSPAEGAVPNYGYTF
.,TRBV7-2,TRBJ1-1,.,TGTGCCAGCAGCTTAGTGGCCAGGGGTGGGACTGAAGCTTTCTTT,CASSLVARGGTEAFF
.,TRBV19,TRBJ1-5,.,TGTGCCAGTAGTATCATACAGGCGTACAATCAGCCCCAGCATTTT,CASSIIQAYNQPQHF
.,TRBV12-5,TRBJ1-2,TRBD1,TGTGCTAGTGGCCCGTACTACCGACAGGGGTTATACTATGGCTACACCTTC,CASGPYYRQGLYYGYTF
.,TRBV6-5,TRBJ1-4,.,TGTGCCAGCAGTTCCGCAGAAGCAACTAATGAAAAACTGTTTTTT,CASSSAEATNEKLFF
.,TRBV5-1,TRBJ2-7,TRBD2,TGCGCCAGCAAGCTTGAGGCCCGAGAGGTGGCGGGGGGCGAGCAGTACTTC,CASKLEAREVAGGEQYF
.,TRBV6-6,TRBJ2-5,TRBD2,TGTGCCAGCAGTTACTCGCCTAGCGGGGACCAAGAGACCCAGTACTTC,CASSYSPSGDQETQYF
once,TRBV5-6,TRBJ1-2,.,TGTGCCAGCAGCTTGGGGGCCGATCTGCGTGGCTACACCTTC,CASSLGADLRGYTF
.,TRBV19,TRBJ1-1,.,TGTGCCAGTAGTAAGGTCGGGGCTCTAATGAACACTGAAGCTTTCTTT,CASSKVGALMNTEAFF
.,TRBV7-9,TRBJ1-1,.,TGTGCCAGCAGCCGAACGCAGGATGAAGCTTTCTTT,CASSRTQDEAFF
.,TRBV12-3/TRBV12-4,TRBJ1-6,.,TGTGCCAGCAGTCCTTACACGGGGTCGGGCCTCCACTTT,CASSPYTGSGLHF
.,TRBV27,TRBJ1-6,TRBD1,TGTGCCAGCAGTTCAGGGGGGCCAGGGGTTTATTCACCCCTCCACTTT,CASSSGGPGVYSPLHF
.,TRBV3-1/TRBV3-2,TRBJ1-1,.,TGTGCCAGCAGCCCCCGAGCAGTTACTGAAGCTTTCTTT,CASSPRAVTEAFF
.,TRBV18,TRBJ2-1,.,TGTGCCAGCTGGGAGACAGGTTACAATGAGCAGTTCTTC,CASWETGYNEQFF
.,TRBV12-3/TRBV12-4,TRBJ1-1,.,TGTGCCAGCAGTTTAAGGCAGGCTAGAGAAGCTTTCTTT,CASSLRQAREAFF
.,TRBV7-3,TRBJ2-2,TRBD1,TGTGCCAGCAGCCAAAACAGGGGCCCGAACACCGGGGAGCTGTTTTTT,CASSQNRGPNTGELFF
.,TRBV5-1,TRBJ2-5,TRBD2,TGCGCCAGCAGCTTGTCTAGCGGGCCCCAAGAGACCCAGTACTTC,CASSLSSGPQETQYF
.,TRBV20-1,TRBJ2-7,TRBD1,TGCAGTGCTAGTGAGCAGGGGGATCCCCCCTACGAGCAGTACTTC,CSASEQGDPPYEQYF
.,TRBV6-6,TRBJ1-5,.,TGTGCCAGCAGTTTAGGAGCGTATAGCAATCAGCCCCAGCATTTT,CASSLGAYSNQPQHF
.,TRBV12-5,TRBJ1-6,TRBD1,TGTGCTAGTGGTCCCGACAGGGTTTGGGGATCACCCCTCCACTTT,CASGPDRVWGSPLHF
.,TRBV10-3,TRBJ2-1,TRBD1,TGTGCCATCAGTGGACCGGGACAGGGGGCCTACAATGAGCAGTTCTTC,CAISGPGQGAYNEQFF
.,TRBV5-1,TRBJ1-5,.,TGCGCCAGCAGCTTGGCAGGGTATGAGGGTAGGCGTCAGCCCCAGCATTTT,CASSLAGYEGRRQPQHF
.,TRBV7-2,TRBJ2-7,TRBD1,TGTGCCAGCAGCTTAGATGCCACAGGGGGACCCTACGAGCAGTACTTC,CASSLDATGGPYEQYF
.,TRBV11-2,TRBJ2-4,TRBD2,TGTGCCAGCAGCTTAGGGGAGGGGTCCCAGTACTTC,CASSLGEGSQYF
.,TRBV4-1,TRBJ1-5,.,TGCGCCAGCAGCCCTCGGGACGGATCGAATCAGCCCCAGCATTTT,CASSPRDGSNQPQHF
.,TRBV20-1,TRBJ1-2,TRBD1,TGCAGTGCTAGTTTGGACAGGGACACCTACTATGGCTACACCTTC,CSASLDRDTYYGYTF
once,TRBV20-1,TRBJ2-1,TRBD2,TGCAGTGCTAGTTTACTAGCGGGTGGCTCCTACAATGAGCAGTTCTTC,CSASLLAGGSYNEQFF
.,TRBV11-3,TRBJ2-1,TRBD2,TGTGCCAGCAGCTTCAGCGGGGGTTCTGTGGGGGAGCAGTTCTTC,CASSFSGGSVGEQFF
once,TRBV7-9,TRBJ1-1,TRBD1,TGTGCCAGCAGCCAAGGGGGCCTCGGTCTAATGAACACTGAAGCTTTCTTT,CASSQGGLGLMNTEAFF
.,TRBV27,TRBJ1-4,.,TGTGCCAGCAGTTTGGCCGGGACCCAATTAAATGAAAAACTGTTTTTT,CASSLAGTQLNEKLFF